What follows are 7 T cell receptor beta chains derived from one specimen sequenced in a study of blood T cell repertoires in COVID-19 (dated by TCRdb to the early 2020s). Receptors were amplified or captured by the immunoSEQ multiplex PCR assay. The source is immuneACCESS, and TCRdb retained only in-frame sequences with V and J called. Part of the clones is not carried over; for the studies checked, unresolved V genes explain less than half of this, and the remainder is unexplained. The sample includes some 200,000 clones, with around nine tenths observed a single time. The ten largest clones add up to about 1% of the sample. What was sequenced was peripheral blood. The receptors originated from a woman aged 18-29 years who had recovered from COVID-19.

The chain links TRBV2 to TRBJ2-3; D is perhaps TRBD1 (5 bases). Per germline, CDR1 SNHLY and CDR2 FYNNEI. V was clipped by 9 bases and J by 4 bases, with 8 bases between them. CDR3 length: 11 residues. The CDR3 region is CASRGSDTQYF. In DNA, the CDR3 is TGTGCCAGTAGGGGATCAGATACGCAGTATTTT.

The CDR3: CATSRSGDDTEAFF. CDR3 sequence (DNA): TGTGCCACCAGTAGGTCGGGGGATGACACTGAAGCTTTCTTT. The rearrangement joins TRBV24-1 to TRBJ1-1; maybe TRBD1 (5 bases). The CDR3 totals 14 residues. CDR1 is KGHDR, CDR2 SFDVKD, per germline. V lost 6 bases to trimming and J lost 3 bases, with 13 bases between them.

The CDR3 region is CASSVDGGSGRETQYF. Here the CDR3 DNA reads TGTGCCAGCAGCGTAGATGGTGGTAGCGGGAGGGAGACCCAGTACTTC. This rearrangement joins TRBV9 to TRBJ2-5; 10 bases are shared with TRBD2. This CDR3 region has 16 residues. Germline CDR1 reads SGDLS; CDR2 reads YYNGEE. Trimming cost V 0 bases and J 5 bases; bases outside gene matches: 7.

The V and J genes are TRBV9 and TRBJ1-3, with a weak D call TRBD1 (5 bases). The CDR3 has 17 amino acids. Germline V gene data show CDR1 as SGDLS and CDR2 as YYNGEE. Deletions cut 0 bases from V and 5 bases from J, with 18 bases between. The CDR3 sequence is CASSVGSGRASRNTIYF. In DNA, the CDR3 is TGTGCCAGCAGCGTAGGTTCTGGCAGGGCGTCTAGAAACACCATATATTTT.

Worth noting for this clone: The sample holds other DNA sequences that translate to the same CDR3. V usage is TRBV19 and J usage is TRBJ1-1; weak D call: TRBD1 (5 bases). Germline lookup yields CDR1 LNHDA and CDR2 SQIVND (reference sequence). This CDR3 region has 15 residues. V dropped 1 base and J dropped 3 bases, with 12 bases sitting between them. Here the CDR3 DNA reads TGTGCCAGTAGTATAGGCGGGGGGTCGTACACTGAAGCTTTCTTT. Protein product: CASSIGGGSYTEAFF.

The chain is built from TRBV4-1 and TRBJ2-5; maybe TRBD2 (6 bases). Looked up from germline, CDR1 is MGHRA and CDR2 is YSYEKL. This CDR3 region has 13 residues. V shed 0 bases and J shed 5 bases, with 7 bases lying between them. This CDR3 reads CASSQEEGETQYF. CDR3 DNA: TGCGCCAGCAGCCAAGAGGAGGGTGAGACCCAGTACTTC.

This sequence joins TRBV18 and TRBJ1-2; D may be TRBD1 (5 bases). The CDR3 loop spans 12 amino acids. Per the germline V gene, CDR1 is KGHSH and CDR2 is LQKENI. The ends were cut back, 3 bases at V and 6 bases at J, with 8 bases in the middle. The CDR3 sequence is CASSPGGDGYTF. CDR3 sequence (DNA): TGTGCCAGCTCACCGGGGGGAGATGGCTACACCTTC. Using reference TRBV18 and TRBJ1-2 for the parts outside the CDR3, the full variable domain is NAGVMQNPRHLVRRRGQEARLRCSPMKGHSHVYWYRQLPEEGLKFMVYLQKENIIDESGMPKERFSAEFPKEGPSILRIQQVVRGDSAAYFCASSPGGDGYTFGSGTRLTVV.